The next 24 T cell receptor beta chains were all read from a single sample in a study of PD-L1 blockade in urothelial cancer. Produced via immunoSEQ multiplex PCR; TCRdb's table is partial and in-frame only. The table records about 84,000 clones, 82% of them present only once. Sequencing used PBMCs, obtained around atezolizumab (anti-PD-L1) treatment. Source of these receptors: a man between 65 and 85 years old with urothelial cancer.

The chain has TRBV30 and TRBJ2-7, with 10 positions matching TRBD2. V trimming: 2 bases; J trimming: 0 bases; junction bases outside the gene matches: 10. The CDR3 contains 17 residues. Germline CDR1 reads GTSNPN; CDR2 reads SVGIG (reference sequence). The CDR3 spells CAWSSVAGGLISYEQYF. The CDR3 DNA reads as TGTGCCTGGAGTAGTGTAGCGGGAGGCCTAATCTCCTACGAGCAGTACTTC.

This rearrangement joins TRBV5-1 to TRBJ2-7, with 10 bases fitting TRBD2. The V gene's germline CDR1 is SGHRS and CDR2 YFSETQ. Trimming at V came to 3 bases and at J to 2 bases, leaving 5 bases not matched to a gene. The length of the CDR3 is 15 residues. The DNA for the CDR3 is TGCGCCAGCAGCTCAAAGCGGGAGGGCGCCTACGAGCAGTACTTC. It codes for CASSSKREGAYEQYF.

The CDR3 loop is CASSLGTGGYQETQYF. CDR3 coding DNA: TGCGCCAGCAGCTTGGGGACAGGGGGTTACCAAGAGACCCAGTACTTC. The chain employs TRBV5-1 and TRBJ2-5; 10 bases are shared with TRBD1. This CDR3 has 16 amino acids. V lost 0 bases, J lost 0 bases, and 2 bases stayed unmatched. CDR1 SGHRS and CDR2 YFSETQ come from the germline V gene.

This sequence joins TRBV10-3 and TRBJ2-3; TRBD2 aligns across 9 bases. CDR3 length equals 14 residues. In germline, CDR1 is ENHRY, CDR2 SYGVKD. J lost 4 bases, V lost 2 bases, and 1 base had no gene match. The CDR3: CAISELAGPDTQYF. The CDR3 DNA sequence: TGTGCCATCAGTGAGCTAGCGGGGCCAGATACGCAGTATTTT.

The chain carries TRBV7-3 and TRBJ2-3, with 10 bases aligning to TRBD2. Germline loops: CDR1 SGHTA, CDR2 FQGTGA. The CDR3 length is 16 residues. Trimming removed 5 bases from V and 6 bases from J; junction bases left unmatched: 11. The CDR3 nucleotides read TGTGCCAGCAGCCCTTATACTAGCGGGAATCCTGATACGCAGTATTTT. It encodes CASSPYTSGNPDTQYF. Drawing the rest from reference TRBV7-3 and TRBJ2-3, the complete variable domain is GAGVSQTPSNKVTEKGKYVELRCDPISGHTALYWYRQSLGQGPEFLIYFQGTGAADDSGLPNDRFFAVRPEGSVSTLKIQRTERGDSAVYLCASSPYTSGNPDTQYFGPGTRLTVL.

The rearrangement joins TRBV28 to TRBJ1-1, with a weak D call TRBD1 (6 bases). Germline V lookup: CDR1 MDHEN, CDR2 SYDVKM. V dropped 5 bases and J dropped 4 bases, with 17 bases sitting between them. The CDR3 consists of 15 residues. The CDR3 loop is CASSPGRGAVTEAFF. The CDR3 bases are TGTGCCAGCAGTCCCGGTCGGGGGGCGGTCACTGAAGCTTTCTTT.

The sample holds one count of this clone. This chain joins TRBV7-8 and TRBJ2-2, with D tentatively TRBD1 (7 bases). The CDR3 consists of 17 residues. Germline values: CDR1 SGHVS, CDR2 FQNEAQ. V was trimmed by 2 bases and J by 7 bases, leaving 20 bases between them. The CDR3 coding sequence is TGTGCCAGCAGCTTATCGATAGGAGGGGGCGTGAACGGGGAGCTGTTTTTT. As protein: CASSLSIGGGVNGELFF. Based on the CDR3 plus reference TRBV7-8 and TRBJ2-2, the full variable domain is GAGVSQSPRYKVAKRGQDVALRCDPISGHVSLFWYQQALGQGPEFLTYFQNEAQLDKSGLPSDRFFAERPEGSVSTLKIQRTQQEDSAVYLCASSLSIGGGVNGELFFGEGSRLTVL.

This chain links TRBV7-2 with TRBJ2-7; no definite D call. Germline assignment: CDR1 SGHTA and CDR2 FQGNSA. The CDR3 consists of 14 residues. V was pared by 1 base and J by 0 bases, with 7 bases between. The CDR3 region has the DNA TGTGCCAGCAGCTTAGTACAGAGCTCCTACGAGCAGTACTTC. Amino acids: CASSLVQSSYEQYF.

J is TRBJ1-1 and V is TRBV2; TRBD1 is a possible D gene (5 bases). In germline, CDR1 is SNHLY, CDR2 FYNNEI. This CDR3 is built from 14 residues. Trimming left V 8 bases short and J 1 base short, with 14 bases between. The CDR3 loop reads CASETSQGNTEAFF. The CDR3 DNA reads TGTGCCAGCGAGACGAGTCAGGGGAACACTGAAGCTTTCTTT.

This chain joins TRBV5-4 and TRBJ1-5; TRBD1 agrees at 7 bases. Germline lookup yields CDR1 SGHNT and CDR2 YYREEE (reference sequence). V shed 5 bases and J 5 bases; nucleotides not matched to a gene: 4. The CDR3 covers 13 residues. DNA for the CDR3: TGTGCCAGCAGTTCAGGGACAGATCAGCCCCAGCATTTT. Translation: CASSSGTDQPQHF.

This chain uses TRBV4-3 with TRBJ1-5, with 9 bases matching TRBD1. Germline V CDR1 and CDR2: LGHNA, YSLEER. The CDR3 covers 15 residues. J gave up 2 bases and V 3 bases, and 2 bases lay outside the gene matches. The DNA for the CDR3 is TGCGCCAGCAGCCAGGGACAGGGCGGCAATCAGCCCCAGCATTTT. Protein product: CASSQGQGGNQPQHF.

The chain links TRBV5-1 to TRBJ2-1, with a tentative D call TRBD2 (5 bases). CDR1 SGHRS and CDR2 YFSETQ come from the germline V gene. This CDR3 has 14 amino acids. V was cut by 0 bases and J by 6 bases, with 10 bases left in between. In DNA form, the CDR3 reads TGCGCCAGCAGCTTGGGGGCGGGTGGCAATGAGCAGTTCTTC. This encodes CASSLGAGGNEQFF.

The V call is TRBV7-3, the J call TRBJ2-4, with 9 bases that match TRBD1. Losses at the gene ends were 3 bases for V and 8 bases for J; bases not matched to a gene: 5. Germline lookup yields CDR1 SGHTA and CDR2 FQGTGA. The CDR3 extends over 14 amino acids. The CDR3 DNA reads as TGTGCCAGCAGCTTCACAGGGGGCGGGGACATTCAGTACTTC. Translation gives CASSFTGGGDIQYF.

The rearrangement links TRBV7-2 to TRBJ1-4; D might be TRBD1 (5 bases). Germline lookup yields CDR1 SGHTA and CDR2 FQGNSA. The V end was cut by 0 bases, the J end by 7 bases, with 9 bases between. The CDR3 runs 14 residues. The CDR3 protein is CASSLAGAGEKLFF. The CDR3 DNA sequence: TGTGCCAGCAGCTTAGCAGGGGCCGGTGAAAAACTGTTTTTT.

The chain links TRBV7-2 to TRBJ2-1; 7 nucleotides agree with TRBD2. The CDR3 has 14 residues. Germline V gene sequence: CDR1 SGHTA, CDR2 FQGNSA. J gave up 9 bases and V 1 base, and 6 bases lay outside the gene matches. CDR3 nucleotides: TGTGCCAGCAGCTTAGGTGGCGGGAGACTTGAGCAGTTCTTC. Translated, it gives CASSLGGGRLEQFF. Drawing the rest from reference TRBV7-2 and TRBJ2-1, the complete variable domain is GAGVSQSPSNKVTEKGKDVELRCDPISGHTALYWYRQSLGQGLEFLIYFQGNSAPDKSGLPSDRFSAERTGGSVSTLTIQRTQQEDSAVYLCASSLGGGRLEQFFGPGTRLTVL.

The rearrangement joins TRBV5-1 to TRBJ2-2; weak D call: TRBD2 (6 bases). The germline V and J ends were trimmed by 4 bases and 6 bases, with 16 bases remaining between them. Germline V gene lookup returns CDR1 SGHRS and CDR2 YFSETQ. The CDR3 contains 15 residues. CDR3: CASSPLVGGSGELFF. DNA of the CDR3: TGCGCCAGCAGCCCTTTGGTGGGGGGTTCCGGGGAGCTGTTTTTT.

This chain connects TRBV5-6 to TRBJ2-5; 11 positions match TRBD1. The CDR3 totals 15 residues. V lost 2 bases, J lost 4 bases, and 4 bases stayed unmatched. Germline assignment: CDR1 SGHDT and CDR2 YYEEEE. The chain's CDR3 is CASSFSGTGGETQYF. DNA of the CDR3: TGTGCCAGCAGCTTTTCGGGGACAGGGGGAGAGACCCAGTACTTC.

As for this clone: Other DNA sequences of this sample code for an identical CDR3. The rearrangement links TRBV6-5 to TRBJ1-2; a possible D gene is TRBD1 (5 bases). Germline V gives CDR1 MNHEY, CDR2 SVGAGI. The V gene lost 2 bases and the J gene lost 4 bases, with 11 bases spanning the gap. The CDR3 is 14 amino acids. The CDR3 here is CASSYDRAPYGYTF. Here the CDR3 DNA reads TGTGCCAGCAGTTACGACAGAGCCCCCTATGGCTACACCTTC.

A few counts support this clone. The V and J genes are TRBV27 and TRBJ1-5; TRBD1 matches at 7 bases. The germline V gene encodes CDR1 MNHEY and CDR2 SMNVEV (reference sequence). The CDR3 runs to 14 residues. Trimming at V came to 6 bases and at J to 2 bases, leaving 4 bases not matched to a gene. In DNA, the CDR3 is TGTGCCAGCAGGCCAAGGGGGCGCAATCAGCCCCAGCATTTT. Encoded protein: CASRPRGRNQPQHF.

This clone was picked up a small number of times. This chain uses TRBV9 with TRBJ2-5; D perhaps matches TRBD2 (6 bases). This CDR3 contains 15 residues. The V end lost 0 bases, the J end lost 2 bases, and 11 bases lay between the germline ends. CDR1 is SGDLS and CDR2 is YYNGEE in the germline V gene. CDR3 sequence (DNA): TGTGCCAGCAGCGTAGGAGCGGGCCATCAAGAGACCCAGTACTTC. It encodes CASSVGAGHQETQYF.

V gene TRBV19 combines with J gene TRBJ1-1, with D possibly being TRBD1 (5 bases). Trimming pared 3 bases from V and 2 bases from J, leaving 16 bases between. CDR3 length: 16 amino acids. In germline, CDR1 is LNHDA, CDR2 SQIVND (reference sequence). CDR3: CASSITGVQRNTEAFF. The CDR3 nucleotides are TGTGCCAGTAGTATCACGGGGGTCCAGAGAAACACTGAAGCTTTCTTT.

In its sample, this clone was seen once. The J gene is TRBJ1-5, the V gene TRBV19, with 9 bases that match TRBD1. The V and J ends lost 4 bases and 7 bases, in that order; junction bases with no gene match: 14. The germline CDR1 and CDR2 sequences are LNHDA and SQIVND (reference sequence). The CDR3 is 17 residues long. The CDR3 loop is CASSKGETDRGGQPQHF. The CDR3 DNA follows: TGTGCCAGTAGTAAGGGAGAAACGGACAGGGGCGGGCAGCCCCAGCATTTT.

V and J are TRBV18 and TRBJ1-1, with 9 nucleotides matching TRBD1. The CDR3 covers 14 residues. Germline loops: CDR1 KGHSH, CDR2 LQKENI. Unmatched junction bases numbered 6, after V lost 6 bases and J lost 4 bases. The chain's CDR3 is CASSPRQGGTEAFF. The CDR3 coding sequence is TGTGCCAGCTCTCCTCGACAGGGGGGCACTGAAGCTTTCTTT.

The chain employs TRBV19 and TRBJ2-5; 11 bases fit TRBD1. V was clipped by 5 bases and J by 4 bases; unmatched bases: 3. The CDR3 is made up of 14 amino acids. The germline CDR1 and CDR2 sequences are LNHDA and SQIVND (reference sequence). This CDR3 reads CASSLGQGGETQYF. The CDR3 region has the DNA TGTGCCAGTAGTTTGGGACAGGGGGGAGAGACCCAGTACTTC.